The entry below describes one T cell receptor (beta chain). Antigen specificity is unknown. The entry originates in a study of shared clonotypes between healthy human individuals. Study-level points and caveats: Of the naive CD4 clonotypes, around 4.9% were shared across a few donors.

The CDR3 spans 17 residues. Germline CDR1 MDHEN, CDR2 SYDVKM. Trimming removed 3 bases at V and 0 bases at J, with 15 bases between. TCRdb's table, derived via immunoSEQ multiplex PCR, lists solely in-frame clones and lacks some. The sample has over 2,000,000 clones, 80% to 95% seen once; the top ten hold approximately 1.6%. As defined, naive CD8 cells were CD45RO-negative and positively selected for CCR7, with terminally differentiated effector memory CD45RA+ cells excluded. The receptor was isolated from a man aged 18 to 29 in good health. Some clones in this sample may be carry-over from other donors' samples. The J gene is TRBJ1-5, the V gene TRBV28; the D is unclear. Specimen: naive CD8+ T cells from PBMCs. CDR3 nucleotide sequence: TGTGCCAGCAGTTTCGATTTTGGGAGGGATAGCAATCAGCCCCAGCATTTT. Its protein is CASSFDFGRDSNQPQHF. Complete variable domain (other parts from reference TRBV28 and TRBJ1-5): DVKVTQSSRYLVKRTGEKVFLECVQDMDHENMFWYRQDPGLGLRLIYFSYDVKMKEKGDIPEGYSVSREKKERFSLILESASTNQTSMYLCASSFDFGRDSNQPQHFGDGTRLSIL.